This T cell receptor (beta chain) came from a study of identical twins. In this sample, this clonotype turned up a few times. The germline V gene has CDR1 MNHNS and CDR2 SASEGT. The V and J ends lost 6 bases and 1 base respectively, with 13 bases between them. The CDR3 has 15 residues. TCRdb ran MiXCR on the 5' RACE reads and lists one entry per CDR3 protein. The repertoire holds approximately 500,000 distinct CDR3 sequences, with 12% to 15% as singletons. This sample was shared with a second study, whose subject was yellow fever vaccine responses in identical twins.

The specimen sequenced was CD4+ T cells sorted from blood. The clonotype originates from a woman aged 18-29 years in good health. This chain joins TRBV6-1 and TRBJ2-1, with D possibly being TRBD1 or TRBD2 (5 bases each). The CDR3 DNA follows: TGTGCCAGCAGACAGGATTGGGAGTCCTACAATGAGCAGTTCTTC. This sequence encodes CASRQDWESYNEQFF.